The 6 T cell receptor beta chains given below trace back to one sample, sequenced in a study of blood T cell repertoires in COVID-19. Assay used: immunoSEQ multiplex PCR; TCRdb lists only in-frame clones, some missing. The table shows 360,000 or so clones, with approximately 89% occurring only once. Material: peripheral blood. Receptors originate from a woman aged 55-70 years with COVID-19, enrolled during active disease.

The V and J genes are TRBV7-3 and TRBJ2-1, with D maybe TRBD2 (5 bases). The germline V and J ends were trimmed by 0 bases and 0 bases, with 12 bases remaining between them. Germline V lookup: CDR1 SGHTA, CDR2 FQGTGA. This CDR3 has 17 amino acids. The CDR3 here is CASSLTPSGVSYNEQFF. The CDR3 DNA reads TGTGCCAGCAGCTTAACCCCCAGCGGTGTCTCCTACAATGAGCAGTTCTTC.

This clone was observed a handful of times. CDR3 nucleotide sequence: TGCGCCAGCAGCGGAATACAGGGGGCCGTAGATGGCTACACCTTC. Translation gives CASSGIQGAVDGYTF. The chain links TRBV5-1 to TRBJ1-2; TRBD1 matches at 9 bases. CDR1 is SGHRS and CDR2 is YFSETQ in the germline V gene. With 4 bases clipped from V and 6 bases from J, the junction kept 10 bases outside the gene matches. This CDR3 comprises 15 residues.

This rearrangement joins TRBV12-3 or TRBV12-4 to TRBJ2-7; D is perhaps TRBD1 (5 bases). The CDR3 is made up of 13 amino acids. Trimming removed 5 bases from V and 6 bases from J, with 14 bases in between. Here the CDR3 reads CASSQQVWGEQYF. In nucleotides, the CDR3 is TGTGCCAGCAGTCAACAGGTATGGGGCGAGCAGTACTTC.

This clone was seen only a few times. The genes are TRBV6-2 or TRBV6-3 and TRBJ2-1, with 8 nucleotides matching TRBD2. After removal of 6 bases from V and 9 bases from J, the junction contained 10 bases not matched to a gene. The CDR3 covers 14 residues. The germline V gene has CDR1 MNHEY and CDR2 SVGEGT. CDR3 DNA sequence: TGTGCCAGCAGCCGTAGCGGGGCCCCGGGTGAGCAGTTCTTC. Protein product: CASSRSGAPGEQFF.

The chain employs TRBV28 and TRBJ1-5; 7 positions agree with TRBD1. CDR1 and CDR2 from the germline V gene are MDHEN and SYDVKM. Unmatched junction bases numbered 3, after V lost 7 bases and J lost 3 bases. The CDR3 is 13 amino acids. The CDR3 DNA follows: TGTGCCAGCACAGGGGGTATCAATCAGCCCCAGCATTTT. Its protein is CASTGGINQPQHF. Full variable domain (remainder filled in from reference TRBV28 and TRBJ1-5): DVKVTQSSRYLVKRTGEKVFLECVQDMDHENMFWYRQDPGLGLRLIYFSYDVKMKEKGDIPEGYSVSREKKERFSLILESASTNQTSMYLCASTGGINQPQHFGDGTRLSIL.

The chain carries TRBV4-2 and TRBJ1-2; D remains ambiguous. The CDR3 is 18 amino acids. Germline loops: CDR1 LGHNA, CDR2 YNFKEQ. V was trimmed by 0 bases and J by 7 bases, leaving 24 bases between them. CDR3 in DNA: TGTGCCAGCAGCCAAGATCTTGAGAGGGCCCGGTATGTCTCTGGCTACACCTTC. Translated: CASSQDLERARYVSGYTF.